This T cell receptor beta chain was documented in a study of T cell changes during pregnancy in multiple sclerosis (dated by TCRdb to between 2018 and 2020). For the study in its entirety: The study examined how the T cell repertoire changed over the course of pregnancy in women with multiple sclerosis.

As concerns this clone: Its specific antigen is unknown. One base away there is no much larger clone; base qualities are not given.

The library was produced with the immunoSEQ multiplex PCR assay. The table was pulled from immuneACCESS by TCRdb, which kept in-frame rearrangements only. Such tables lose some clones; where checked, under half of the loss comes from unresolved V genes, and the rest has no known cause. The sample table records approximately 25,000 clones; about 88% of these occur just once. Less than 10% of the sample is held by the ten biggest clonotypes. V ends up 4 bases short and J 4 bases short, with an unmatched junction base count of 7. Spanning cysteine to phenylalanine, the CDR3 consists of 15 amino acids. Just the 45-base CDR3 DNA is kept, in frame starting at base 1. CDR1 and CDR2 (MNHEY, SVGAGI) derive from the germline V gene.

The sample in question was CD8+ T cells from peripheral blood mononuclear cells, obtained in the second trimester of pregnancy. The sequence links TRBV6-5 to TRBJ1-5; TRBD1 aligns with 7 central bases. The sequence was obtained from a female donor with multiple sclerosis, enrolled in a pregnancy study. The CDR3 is CASSSHRGWNQPQHF. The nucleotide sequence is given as TGTGCCAGCAGTTCCCACAGGGGCTGGAATCAGCCCCAGCATTTT.